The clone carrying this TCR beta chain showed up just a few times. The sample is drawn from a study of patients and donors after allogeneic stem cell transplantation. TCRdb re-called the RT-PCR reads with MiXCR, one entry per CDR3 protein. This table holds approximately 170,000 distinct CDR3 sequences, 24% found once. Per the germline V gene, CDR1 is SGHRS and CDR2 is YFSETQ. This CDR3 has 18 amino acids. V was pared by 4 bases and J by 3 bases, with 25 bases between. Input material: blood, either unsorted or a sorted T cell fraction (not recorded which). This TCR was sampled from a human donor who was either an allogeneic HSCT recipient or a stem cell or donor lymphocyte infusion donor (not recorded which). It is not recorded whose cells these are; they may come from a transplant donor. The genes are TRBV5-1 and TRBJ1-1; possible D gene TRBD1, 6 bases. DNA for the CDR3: TGCGCCAGCAGCCCCGCCGTCCGCCCGCTGACAGGAGACACTGAAGCTTTCTTT. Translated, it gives CASSPAVRPLTGDTEAFF.